Listed below are T cell receptor beta chains from one sample, sequenced in a study of T cells in Graves' hyperthyroidism and ophthalmopathy. In TCRdb, the multiplex PCR reads were re-called with MiXCR into one record per CDR3 protein. The table includes hundreds of thousands of distinct CDR3 sequences, around 15% detected once. Sequencing used blood. Receptors originate from a woman aged 50 to 60 with Graves' ophthalmopathy. Both conserved end residues are part of each CDR3. D genes are given only for firm matches. Expanded clones are given a class, and other clones once, few, many or no size at all.

v_gene: TRBV5-1; abundance: -; d_gene: TRBD2; j_gene: TRBJ2-3; CDR3nt: TGCGCCAGCAGCTTACGGGGGGGCCCGACAGATATGCAGTATTTT; CDR3aa: CASSLRGGPTDMQYF
v_gene: TRBV20-1; abundance: -; d_gene: -; j_gene: TRBJ2-3; CDR3nt: TGCAGTGCTAGAGTGGGGGCTAGCACAGATACGCAGTATTTT; CDR3aa: CSARVGASTDTQYF
v_gene: TRBV27; abundance: many; d_gene: TRBD2; j_gene: TRBJ2-3; CDR3nt: TGTGCCAGCAGTTCCCCGACTAGCGGGCCTCTCACAGATACGCAGTATTTT; CDR3aa: CASSSPTSGPLTDTQYF
v_gene: TRBV7-6; abundance: few; d_gene: -; j_gene: TRBJ2-1; CDR3nt: TGTGCCAGCAGCTTACGAAGGTCGGAGTTCCCTTACAATGAGCAGTTCTTC; CDR3aa: CASSLRRSEFPYNEQFF
v_gene: TRBV29-1; abundance: many; d_gene: TRBD1; j_gene: TRBJ1-1; CDR3nt: TGCAGCGTTGAAGGGGCGCAGGGGGCTTACACTGAAGCTTTCTTT; CDR3aa: CSVEGAQGAYTEAFF
v_gene: TRBV20-1; abundance: -; d_gene: -; j_gene: TRBJ1-1; CDR3nt: TGCAGTGCTAGAGAGTGGATGAAGACTGAAGCTTTCTTT; CDR3aa: CSAREWMKTEAFF
v_gene: TRBV19; abundance: -; d_gene: -; j_gene: TRBJ2-1; CDR3nt: TGTGCCAGTAGTTTTCTTCCGGGGACGTCGTACAATGAGCAGTTCTTC; CDR3aa: CASSFLPGTSYNEQFF
v_gene: TRBV5-6; abundance: few; d_gene: -; j_gene: TRBJ2-5; CDR3nt: TGTGCCAGCAGCCTACACGACACTATTGGGGAGACCCAGTACTTC; CDR3aa: CASSLHDTIGETQYF
v_gene: TRBV28; abundance: many; d_gene: -; j_gene: TRBJ2-7; CDR3nt: TGTGCCAGCAGTTCCCCTCGAGGGAAGATCTACGAGCAGTACTTC; CDR3aa: CASSSPRGKIYEQYF
v_gene: TRBV3-1; abundance: many; d_gene: TRBD2; j_gene: TRBJ2-1; CDR3nt: TGTGCCAGCAGCCAAGAGCCTAGTCTAGCGGGAGGGCCCTACAATGAGCAGTTCTTC; CDR3aa: CASSQEPSLAGGPYNEQFF
v_gene: TRBV19; abundance: few; d_gene: TRBD2; j_gene: TRBJ2-7; CDR3nt: TGTGCCAGTAGTATCGGGACTATGAGCTCCTACGAGCAGTACTTC; CDR3aa: CASSIGTMSSYEQYF
v_gene: TRBV18; abundance: many; d_gene: -; j_gene: TRBJ2-3; CDR3nt: TGTGCCAGCTCACCTCAGATCGGGAGTAAAGATACGCAGTATTTT; CDR3aa: CASSPQIGSKDTQYF
v_gene: TRBV6-1; abundance: few; d_gene: -; j_gene: TRBJ2-2; CDR3nt: TGTGCCAGCCCGGGACTTAACACCGGGGAGCTGTTTTTT; CDR3aa: CASPGLNTGELFF
v_gene: TRBV15; abundance: few; d_gene: TRBD1; j_gene: TRBJ2-7; CDR3nt: TGTGCCACCAGCAGCGGGACAGGTGTCTACGAGCAGTACTTC; CDR3aa: CATSSGTGVYEQYF
v_gene: TRBV18; abundance: many; d_gene: -; j_gene: TRBJ1-1; CDR3nt: TGTGCCAGCTCACCAGGCAACAGAATGAACACTGAAGCTTTCTTT; CDR3aa: CASSPGNRMNTEAFF
v_gene: TRBV30; abundance: few; d_gene: -; j_gene: TRBJ1-6; CDR3nt: TGTGCCTGGAGTGTAAGGCCCCAGTATAATTCACCCCTCCACTTT; CDR3aa: CAWSVRPQYNSPLHF
v_gene: TRBV18; abundance: many; d_gene: -; j_gene: TRBJ2-2; CDR3nt: TGTGCCAGCTCACCACCGGACACCGGGGAGCTGTTTTTT; CDR3aa: CASSPPDTGELFF
v_gene: TRBV6-2/TRBV6-3; abundance: many; d_gene: TRBD2; j_gene: TRBJ2-5; CDR3nt: TGTGCCAGCAGTTACCAAGACAAGCGGGAGGCGGAGACCCAGTACTTC; CDR3aa: CASSYQDKREAETQYF
v_gene: TRBV20-1; abundance: -; d_gene: TRBD1; j_gene: TRBJ1-5; CDR3nt: TGCAGTGCTAGAGCAAAACCTAGGGGGCTGTCTAGCAATCAGCCCCAGCATTTT; CDR3aa: CSARAKPRGLSSNQPQHF
v_gene: TRBV7-3; abundance: -; d_gene: TRBD2; j_gene: TRBJ2-3; CDR3nt: TGTGCCAGCAGCAAGGGACTAGCGGGAGGTCTAGATACGCAGTATTTT; CDR3aa: CASSKGLAGGLDTQYF
v_gene: TRBV2; abundance: many; d_gene: TRBD2; j_gene: TRBJ2-2; CDR3nt: TGTGCCAGCACTATACTAGCGGGAGGTCCTACCGGGGAGCTGTTTTTT; CDR3aa: CASTILAGGPTGELFF
v_gene: TRBV5-1; abundance: many; d_gene: -; j_gene: TRBJ2-1; CDR3nt: TGCGCCAGCAGCTTGGTTGTTGGAATGGACAATGAGCAGTTCTTC; CDR3aa: CASSLVVGMDNEQFF
v_gene: TRBV7-9; abundance: -; d_gene: -; j_gene: TRBJ2-2; CDR3nt: TGTGCCAGCAGCTCAGTAAGGCAGCACGCGAACACCGGGGAGCTGTTTTTT; CDR3aa: CASSSVRQHANTGELFF
v_gene: TRBV12-5; abundance: many; d_gene: -; j_gene: TRBJ1-1; CDR3nt: TGTGCTAGTGGTGTGAGTAACACTGAAGCTTTCTTT; CDR3aa: CASGVSNTEAFF
v_gene: TRBV27; abundance: many; d_gene: TRBD2; j_gene: TRBJ2-1; CDR3nt: TGTGCCAGCAGTTTATTAGCGGGAGGAGAGATTGAGCAGTTCTTC; CDR3aa: CASSLLAGGEIEQFF
v_gene: TRBV6-5; abundance: many; d_gene: -; j_gene: TRBJ1-2; CDR3nt: TGTGCCAGCAGTTACTCGCCCTACAGGGCAGATGGCTACACCTTC; CDR3aa: CASSYSPYRADGYTF
v_gene: TRBV7-9; abundance: many; d_gene: TRBD2; j_gene: TRBJ2-1; CDR3nt: TGTGCCAGCAGCTCACGACTAGCGGTTAACAATGAGCAGTTCTTC; CDR3aa: CASSSRLAVNNEQFF
v_gene: TRBV11-2; abundance: many; d_gene: -; j_gene: TRBJ1-1; CDR3nt: TGTGCCAGCAGCTTTCGGGGGATCAGAGGCACTGAAGCTTTCTTT; CDR3aa: CASSFRGIRGTEAFF
v_gene: TRBV4-3; abundance: -; d_gene: -; j_gene: TRBJ2-1; CDR3nt: TGCGCCAGCAGCCAAGATCTCGCATTGAGCTCCTACAATGAGCAGTTCTTC; CDR3aa: CASSQDLALSSYNEQFF
v_gene: TRBV28; abundance: many; d_gene: TRBD1; j_gene: TRBJ1-2; CDR3nt: TGTGCCAGCAGTTTATTCGGTTGGAGACAGGGTAACTATGGCTACACCTTC; CDR3aa: CASSLFGWRQGNYGYTF
v_gene: TRBV6-5; abundance: -; d_gene: TRBD2; j_gene: TRBJ2-1; CDR3nt: TGTGCCAGCAGTTATTCATTAGGGACTAGCGGGTACAATGAGCAGTTCTTC; CDR3aa: CASSYSLGTSGYNEQFF
v_gene: TRBV20-1; abundance: many; d_gene: -; j_gene: TRBJ2-3; CDR3nt: TGCAGTGCTAGCAGGTCTAGCTATCTGGATACGCAGTATTTT; CDR3aa: CSASRSSYLDTQYF
v_gene: TRBV11-2; abundance: many; d_gene: TRBD1; j_gene: TRBJ2-5; CDR3nt: TGTGCCAGCAGCCGAGGACAGGGAAGACAAGAGACCCAGTACTTC; CDR3aa: CASSRGQGRQETQYF
v_gene: TRBV5-1; abundance: -; d_gene: -; j_gene: TRBJ2-2; CDR3nt: TGCGCCAGCAGCCGGGTAGGGGGATCGAACACCGGGGAGCTGTTTTTT; CDR3aa: CASSRVGGSNTGELFF
v_gene: TRBV5-1; abundance: few; d_gene: -; j_gene: TRBJ1-2; CDR3nt: TGCGCCAGCAGCTCTACCGGGACCTTAAGGGATGGCTACACCTTC; CDR3aa: CASSSTGTLRDGYTF
v_gene: TRBV29-1; abundance: -; d_gene: TRBD1; j_gene: TRBJ2-7; CDR3nt: TGCAGCGTTGAAAGACAGGGGATCTACGAGCAGTACTTC; CDR3aa: CSVERQGIYEQYF
v_gene: TRBV20-1; abundance: -; d_gene: -; j_gene: TRBJ1-2; CDR3nt: TGCAGTGCTAGGAGTCCTGGCTATGGCTACACCTTC; CDR3aa: CSARSPGYGYTF
v_gene: TRBV5-1; abundance: many; d_gene: TRBD2; j_gene: TRBJ2-1; CDR3nt: TGCGCCAGCAGCTTTACTAGCGGGAGTTATTACAATGAGCAGTTCTTC; CDR3aa: CASSFTSGSYYNEQFF
v_gene: TRBV13; abundance: few; d_gene: TRBD1; j_gene: TRBJ2-4; CDR3nt: TGTGCCAGCAGCCCCCGGGACAGAAAAAACATTCAGTACTTC; CDR3aa: CASSPRDRKNIQYF
v_gene: TRBV7-8; abundance: many; d_gene: -; j_gene: TRBJ1-5; CDR3nt: TGTGCCAGCAGCTTAGACAGGAGGGTTTTTTCGGGCAATCAGCCCCAGCATTTT; CDR3aa: CASSLDRRVFSGNQPQHF
v_gene: TRBV7-2; abundance: many; d_gene: -; j_gene: TRBJ2-2; CDR3nt: TGTGCCAGCAGCTTAGAACTTCTAGCTGGAGGGGAGCTGTTTTTT; CDR3aa: CASSLELLAGGELFF
v_gene: TRBV6-1; abundance: -; d_gene: -; j_gene: TRBJ2-6; CDR3nt: TGTGCCAGCAGCCGGACAGGGGCCAACGTCCTGACTTTC; CDR3aa: CASSRTGANVLTF
v_gene: TRBV7-2; abundance: many; d_gene: -; j_gene: TRBJ2-3; CDR3nt: TGTGCCAGCAGTGATAGAGGGTCAGAGACAGATACGCAGTATTTT; CDR3aa: CASSDRGSETDTQYF
v_gene: TRBV9; abundance: many; d_gene: TRBD2; j_gene: TRBJ2-1; CDR3nt: TGTGCCAGCAGCGCTAGCGGGAACTCCTACAATGAGCAGTTCTTC; CDR3aa: CASSASGNSYNEQFF
v_gene: TRBV4-2; abundance: few; d_gene: -; j_gene: TRBJ1-3; CDR3nt: TGTGCCAGCAGCCAGTATTTCGGAAACACCATATATTTT; CDR3aa: CASSQYFGNTIYF
v_gene: TRBV6-2/TRBV6-3; abundance: many; d_gene: -; j_gene: TRBJ2-2; CDR3nt: TGTGCCAGCAGTCCACACACAGGGTCGGCCGGGGAGCTGTTTTTT; CDR3aa: CASSPHTGSAGELFF
v_gene: TRBV6-2/TRBV6-3; abundance: few; d_gene: -; j_gene: TRBJ2-7; CDR3nt: TGTGCCAGCAGTTACGATTTGGCCTACGAGCAGTACTTC; CDR3aa: CASSYDLAYEQYF
v_gene: TRBV12-3/TRBV12-4; abundance: many; d_gene: -; j_gene: TRBJ1-1; CDR3nt: TGTGCCAGCAGTTGGCGCGCAGGGGCGCGAATGGACACTGAAGCTTTCTTT; CDR3aa: CASSWRAGARMDTEAFF
v_gene: TRBV7-8; abundance: -; d_gene: TRBD1; j_gene: TRBJ1-1; CDR3nt: TGTGCCAGCAGCAAACAGACAGGGACTGAAGCTTTCTTT; CDR3aa: CASSKQTGTEAFF
v_gene: TRBV2; abundance: many; d_gene: -; j_gene: TRBJ2-3; CDR3nt: TGTGCCAGCATTGGAAGACTTAGCACAGATACGCAGTATTTT; CDR3aa: CASIGRLSTDTQYF
v_gene: TRBV7-2; abundance: -; d_gene: TRBD1; j_gene: TRBJ1-5; CDR3nt: TGTGCCGGCAGCAAGGACAGGGGGCAAGGTCAGCCCCAGCATTTT; CDR3aa: CAGSKDRGQGQPQHF
v_gene: TRBV20-1; abundance: many; d_gene: TRBD2; j_gene: TRBJ2-1; CDR3nt: TGCAGTGCTAGGTCGGCTAGCGGGGGCTCCTACAATGAGCAGTTCTTC; CDR3aa: CSARSASGGSYNEQFF
v_gene: TRBV6-9; abundance: many; d_gene: -; j_gene: TRBJ1-3; CDR3nt: TGTGCCAGCAGTTATTACCAGGGATCTGGAAACACCATATATTTT; CDR3aa: CASSYYQGSGNTIYF
v_gene: TRBV28; abundance: -; d_gene: -; j_gene: TRBJ2-7; CDR3nt: TGTGCCAGCATGGGACCCGAACTCTACGAGCAGTACTTC; CDR3aa: CASMGPELYEQYF
v_gene: TRBV4-1; abundance: few; d_gene: TRBD1; j_gene: TRBJ2-7; CDR3nt: TGCGCCAGCAGCCAAGATCCTTACGGGACAGGGGTGATTGAGCAGTACTTC; CDR3aa: CASSQDPYGTGVIEQYF
v_gene: TRBV6-2/TRBV6-3; abundance: many; d_gene: TRBD2; j_gene: TRBJ2-1; CDR3nt: TGTGCCAGCAGTTACACGGCGGGAGTCTACAATGAGCAGTTCTTC; CDR3aa: CASSYTAGVYNEQFF
v_gene: TRBV19; abundance: -; d_gene: -; j_gene: TRBJ2-3; CDR3nt: TGTGCCAGTAGTATGGACAGAAGCACAGATACGCAGTATTTT; CDR3aa: CASSMDRSTDTQYF